Presented here are 3 T cell receptor beta chains from one specimen sequenced in a study of T-cell memory formation after mild COVID-19. TCRdb fed the 5' RACE reads into MiXCR, producing one record per CDR3 protein. The data contain 300,000 to 400,000 distinct CDR3 sequences, approximately 15% of them seen just once; the ten biggest clones take up about 22%. Input material: PBMCs or a T cell subset sorted from them (not recorded which). These receptors originate from a man aged 18 to 30 who had mild COVID-19 (a few samples of this study predate the infection). Cell type and time point are not known.

This clonotype appeared many times. The chain is built from TRBV10-3 and TRBJ2-1; D gene uncertain. Germline V CDR1 and CDR2: ENHRY, SYGVKD. This CDR3 is built from 13 residues. Deletions cut 5 bases from V and 6 bases from J, with 11 bases between. The CDR3 reads CAISRDSINEQFF. The CDR3, as DNA: TGTGCCATCAGTCGCGATTCCATCAATGAGCAGTTCTTC.

This clonotype was detected ten times or more. CDR3 sequence (DNA): TGCGCCAGCAGCCAAGTTTGGGAGCGGGGGGCCGATACAGATACGCAGTATTTT. It is translated as CASSQVWERGADTDTQYF. V gene TRBV4-3 combines with J gene TRBJ2-3, with 9 bases fitting TRBD2. The CDR3 is 18 residues long. The germline gives CDR1 LGHNA, CDR2 YSLEER. With 1 base clipped from V and 3 bases from J, the junction kept 11 bases outside the gene matches.

The sample holds many counts of this clonotype. V gene TRBV20-1 combines with J gene TRBJ1-6; D is ambiguous. The CDR3 contains 15 residues. Germline assignment: CDR1 DFQATT and CDR2 SNEGSKA (reference sequence). V was shortened by 6 bases and J by 0 bases, with 12 bases between the two germline ends. CDR3 sequence: CSAARGSSYNSPLHF. The CDR3, as DNA: TGCAGTGCAGCAAGAGGGAGCTCCTATAATTCACCCCTCCACTTT.